The T cell receptor beta chain described here comes from a study of CD8 T cells in ankylosing spondylitis. Trimming shortened V by 0 bases and J by 5 bases, and 18 bases separated the two germline ends. The CDR3 sequence is 17 residues long. Germline-derived CDR1 and CDR2 are SEHNR and FQNEAQ (reference sequence). Generation of TCR beta libraries employed quantitative 5'-RACE incorporating molecular barcodes. TCRdb re-derived calls from the 5' RACE reads in MiXCR, one entry per CDR3 protein. The sample has around 340,000 distinct CDR3 sequences, 20% to 25% seen once. About this clonotype itself: Its antigen is unidentified.

Findings of the study overall: The study identified a TCR beta motif of 7 or 8 highly homologous variants that appeared characteristic of ankylosing spondylitis blood. The disease-linked clones had a CD8+ phenotype and low blood frequencies. In reactive arthritis synovial fluid and blood, some motif variants had been reported before.

This chain uses TRBV7-9 with TRBJ2-3; D is tentatively TRBD1 or TRBD2 (5 bases each). The TCR was taken from a male donor with ankylosing spondylitis or in good health (not recorded which). The sample comprised blood, either unsorted or a sorted T cell fraction (not recorded which). The CDR3, as DNA: TGTGCCAGCAGCTTAGCGGGGGAAGGATACCTCAAAGATACGCAGTATTTT. Translated: CASSLAGEGYLKDTQYF.